This T cell receptor (beta chain) originates from a study of T cell responses to AZD1222 COVID-19 vaccine. General study results and limits: Repertoire sampling occurred only after the peak T cell response. Spike-wide vaccine-associated CD4 TCRs dominated at 160-218 and 743-854. Increased Spike-specific TCR breadth and depth were observed after two AZD1222 doses.

As concerns this clone: Its cognate antigen is unknown.

J lost 6 bases, V lost 5 bases, and 5 bases had no gene match. Germline V gene lookup returns CDR1 SGHVS and CDR2 FQNEAQ. The CDR3 runs 14 residues. The table came from immunoSEQ multiplex PCR; TCRdb's copy has only in-frame clones and leaves some out. The sample shows around 140,000 clones, and about 2.3% sits with its ten largest clones. V is TRBV7-8 and J is TRBJ1-4; 8 bases fit TRBD1. The specimen was peripheral blood. The receptor was derived from an adult in good health. CDR3 DNA: TGTGCCAGCAGCCTCGGGACAGGCCATGAAAAACTGTTTTTT. It encodes CASSLGTGHEKLFF. Using reference TRBV7-8 and TRBJ1-4 for the parts outside the CDR3, the full variable domain is GAGVSQSPRYKVAKRGQDVALRCDPISGHVSLFWYQQALGQGPEFLTYFQNEAQLDKSGLPSDRFFAERPEGSVSTLKIQRTQQEDSAVYLCASSLGTGHEKLFFGSGTQLSVL.